Listed here is a single TCR beta chain. What it recognizes is unknown. Repertoires were generated with immunoSEQ multiplex PCR, while TCRdb's copy carries only in-frame clones and drops some. The repertoire holds over 200,000 clones, approximately 90% seen once, with approximately 11% in the top ten. The germline V gene has CDR1 LNHDA and CDR2 SQIVND (reference sequence). The CDR3 has 15 residues. Trimming removed 5 bases from V and 7 bases from J, with 18 bases in between. This sample is part of a study of Ad26.COV2.S vaccination and SARS-CoV-2 variants. Study context: A participant enrolled in the COV1001 Ad26.COV2.S trial arm provided the sample. Dosing was one shot or two shots 56 days apart.

Treatment here: around 19 received Ad26.COV2.S at low or high dose, single or two shots; 5 received placebo; per-sample allocation not given. Samples were taken on day 63 after the first vaccine or placebo injection. Study-level points and caveats: Comparable non-spike TCR breadth was observed in vaccine and placebo recipients. Among vaccine recipients, spike-specific TCR breadth exceeded that of placebo recipients.

This clonotype originated in a person aged 18 to 65 who received the Ad26.COV2.S COVID-19 vaccine or a placebo. The chain couples TRBV19 to TRBJ2-1; a weak D match, TRBD2 (6 bases). The specimen comprised peripheral blood, sampled in a trial of Ad26.COV2.S vaccine versus placebo. CDR3: CASSPTGVWWNEQFF. For the CDR3, the DNA is TGTGCCAGTAGTCCGACGGGAGTTTGGTGGAATGAGCAGTTCTTC.